Following are 15 T cell receptor beta chains from one sample sequenced in a study of cytomegalovirus exposure and HLA in healthy donors. The primer mix had 60 Vbeta and 13 Jbeta primers. Assay: immunoSEQ multiplex PCR; the TCRdb copy retains only in-frame clones and omits some. The sample shows approximately 200,000 clones, around 76% of them seen only once. The source material was PBMCs. The receptor set was obtained from a young man in good health and CMV-seronegative.

V and J are TRBV7-3 and TRBJ2-3; 10 bases are shared with TRBD1. The germline CDR1 and CDR2 sequences are SGHTA and FQGTGA. The CDR3 length is 13 residues. With V trimmed by 5 bases and J by 12 bases, 8 bases remained unmatched. The DNA of the CDR3 is TGTGCCAGCAGCGCCGACAGGGGGCGTTTCCAGTATTTT. This gives the protein CASSADRGRFQYF.

The V and J genes are TRBV7-3 and TRBJ1-1, with a weak D call TRBD1 (6 bases). V lost 3 bases and J lost 1, with 6 bases in between. From germline, CDR1 is SGHTA and CDR2 FQGTGA. The length of the CDR3 is 13 residues. CDR3 sequence: CASSLGANTEAFF. In nucleotides, the CDR3 is TGTGCCAGCAGCTTGGGGGCGAACACTGAAGCTTTCTTT.

The chain joins TRBV5-1 to TRBJ1-1; a possible D gene is TRBD1 (5 bases). The CDR3 covers 12 residues. Trimming pared 4 bases from V and 4 bases from J, leaving 8 bases between. The V gene's germline CDR1 is SGHRS and CDR2 YFSETQ. Here the CDR3 reads CASSPGVTEAFF. The CDR3 nucleotides read TGCGCCAGCAGCCCGGGGGTCACTGAAGCTTTCTTT.

V and J are TRBV18 and TRBJ2-3; TRBD1 matches at 8 bases. The CDR3 length is 15 residues. Germline CDR1 reads KGHSH; CDR2 reads LQKENI. V was pared by 5 bases and J by 0 bases, with 4 bases of the junction left unmatched. DNA of the CDR3: TGTGCCAGCTCAAAGGACAGGGTGAGCACAGATACGCAGTATTTT. Its protein is CASSKDRVSTDTQYF.

The chain is built from TRBV11-2 and TRBJ2-1, with a weak D call TRBD1 (5 bases). CDR3 length equals 14 residues. The V gene's germline CDR1 is SGHAT and CDR2 FQNNGV. V lost 4 bases and J 3 bases, leaving 10 bases between the germline ends. In DNA, the CDR3 is TGTGCCAGCAGCTCCCCCCAGGGCTACAATGAGCAGTTCTTC. Protein: CASSSPQGYNEQFF.

The chain carries TRBV27 and TRBJ2-2; 10 bases are a match to TRBD2. Germline V gives CDR1 MNHEY, CDR2 SMNVEV (reference sequence). The J segment lost 0 bases and the V segment lost 7 bases, leaving 5 bases of the junction unmatched. The length of the CDR3 is 16 residues. The CDR3 coding sequence is TGTGCCAGCACCCGGACTAGCGGAACGAACACCGGGGAGCTGTTTTTT. As protein: CASTRTSGTNTGELFF.

The J gene is TRBJ1-2, the V gene TRBV7-9; D possibly corresponds to TRBD1 (5 bases). V gave up 1 base and J gave up 1 base, with 10 bases separating them. The CDR3 totals 15 residues. Germline V gives CDR1 SEHNR, CDR2 FQNEAQ (reference sequence). The CDR3 here is CASSLGEGSNYGYTF. CDR3 sequence (DNA): TGTGCCAGCAGCTTAGGGGAGGGGAGTAACTATGGCTACACCTTC.

This clone has just one count. The chain couples TRBV18 to TRBJ2-1; D is unresolved. The V gene's germline CDR1 is KGHSH and CDR2 LQKENI. This CDR3 region has 13 residues. V was cut by 4 bases and J by 4 bases, with 8 bases left in between. The CDR3 nucleotides are TGTGCCAGCTCACGAGAGCTTTACAATGAGCAGTTCTTC. It yields the protein CASSRELYNEQFF.

V usage is TRBV6-1 and J usage is TRBJ2-1; 10 nucleotides align to TRBD2. Trimming removed 4 bases from V and 3 bases from J; junction bases left unmatched: 9. The germline CDR1 and CDR2 sequences are MNHNS and SASEGT. The CDR3 is 17 residues long. CDR3 sequence: CASSGPSGTSVYNEQFF. As DNA, the CDR3 is TGTGCCAGCAGTGGACCCTCCGGGACTAGCGTCTACAATGAGCAGTTCTTC.

This chain joins TRBV6-1 and TRBJ2-7, with D possibly matching TRBD2 (5 bases). CDR1 and CDR2 from the germline V gene are MNHNS and SASEGT. The ends were cut back, 6 bases at V and 0 bases at J, with 9 bases in the middle. This CDR3 spans 13 amino acids. The CDR3 is CASRGADSYEQYF. The CDR3 coding sequence is TGTGCCAGCAGGGGAGCAGACTCCTACGAGCAGTACTTC.

The CDR3 region is CASGGGRGGQPQHF. The CDR3 region has the DNA TGTGCCAGCGGAGGGGGCAGGGGAGGTCAGCCCCAGCATTTT. The V gene is TRBV6-1, the J gene TRBJ1-5, with TRBD1 matching over 7 bases. This CDR3 contains 14 residues. Germline lookup yields CDR1 MNHNS and CDR2 SASEGT. Trimming removed 8 bases from V and 6 bases from J; junction bases left unmatched: 10.

The J gene is TRBJ2-3, the V gene TRBV5-6; 11 bases fit TRBD2. The trim removed 0 bases at V and 3 bases at J, leaving 3 bases unmatched. CDR3 size: 16 residues. Germline CDR1 reads SGHDT; CDR2 reads YYEEEE. The CDR3 DNA follows: TGTGCCAGCAGCTTGGGGGCTAGCGGGAGGACAGATACGCAGTATTTT. This encodes CASSLGASGRTDTQYF.

This clone came up a few times. This chain joins TRBV7-9 and TRBJ2-1; 9 positions agree with TRBD2. The CDR3 length is 17 residues. Trimming at V came to 5 bases and at J to 0 bases, leaving 8 bases not matched to a gene. Per the germline V gene, CDR1 is SEHNR and CDR2 is FQNEAQ (reference sequence). This chain's CDR3 is CASSETFSGSSYNEQFF. CDR3 nucleotides: TGTGCCAGCAGCGAAACCTTTAGCGGGAGCTCCTACAATGAGCAGTTCTTC.

V usage is TRBV28 and J usage is TRBJ2-7; weak D call: TRBD1 (6 bases). CDR3 size: 14 residues. Trimming cost V 5 bases and J 5 bases, with 16 bases left between them. The V gene's germline CDR1 is MDHEN and CDR2 SYDVKM. The CDR3 coding sequence is TGTGCCAGCAGTCCAGGGGACCCCGGCAACGAGCAGTACTTC. Amino acids: CASSPGDPGNEQYF. The full variable domain, completed using reference TRBV28 and TRBJ2-7, is DVKVTQSSRYLVKRTGEKVFLECVQDMDHENMFWYRQDPGLGLRLIYFSYDVKMKEKGDIPEGYSVSREKKERFSLILESASTNQTSMYLCASSPGDPGNEQYFGPGTRLTVT.

The chain recombines TRBV7-9 with TRBJ1-4, with a tentative D call TRBD1 (5 bases). Germline-derived CDR1 and CDR2 are SEHNR and FQNEAQ (reference sequence). This CDR3 spans 14 amino acids. V was clipped by 5 bases and J by 3 bases, with 10 bases between them. In DNA, the CDR3 is TGTGCCAGCAGCACCCGACAGTCTAATGAAAAACTGTTTTTT. The encoded protein is CASSTRQSNEKLFF.